Included here is one T cell receptor beta chain sequence, with context. This specimen belongs to a study of cytomegalovirus exposure and HLA in healthy donors. In germline, CDR1 is SGHTA, CDR2 FQGTGA. Trimming at V came to 5 bases and at J to 5 bases, leaving 5 bases not matched to a gene. The CDR3 is made up of 14 amino acids. 13 Jbeta primers and 60 Vbeta primers were used for the PCR. The assay was immunoSEQ multiplex PCR, and TCRdb's table has in-frame clones only and misses some. Of about 130,000 clones listed, 74% are singletons. Sequencing was carried out using PBMCs. The clonotype was recovered from a male donor in good health and CMV-seronegative. The rearrangement links TRBV7-3 to TRBJ2-2; 7 positions agree with TRBD1. The CDR3 here is CASSPPGGTGELFF. The CDR3 DNA follows: TGTGCCAGCAGCCCCCCAGGGGGAACCGGGGAGCTGTTTTTT.